This T cell receptor (beta chain) was sequenced during a study of technical replicates of blood from a few donors. Libraries were prepared by immunoSEQ multiplex PCR; TCRdb keeps only in-frame clonotypes and omits some of them. The profile covers about 81,000 clones, with nearly 97% appearing a single time and under 0.4% taken by the ten largest. This CDR3 comprises 15 residues. Germline V gene sequence: CDR1 LNHDA, CDR2 SQIVND (reference sequence). With V trimmed by 5 bases and J by 5 bases, 8 bases remained unmatched. The rearrangement uses TRBV19 and TRBJ2-7, with TRBD1 identical over 11 bases. The specimen sequenced was T cells isolated from PBMCs. The sequence was obtained from a human donor in good health. For the CDR3, the DNA is TGTGCCAGTAGTGTTAGGACAGGGGGCCGGAACGAGCAGTACTTC. It is translated as CASSVRTGGRNEQYF.